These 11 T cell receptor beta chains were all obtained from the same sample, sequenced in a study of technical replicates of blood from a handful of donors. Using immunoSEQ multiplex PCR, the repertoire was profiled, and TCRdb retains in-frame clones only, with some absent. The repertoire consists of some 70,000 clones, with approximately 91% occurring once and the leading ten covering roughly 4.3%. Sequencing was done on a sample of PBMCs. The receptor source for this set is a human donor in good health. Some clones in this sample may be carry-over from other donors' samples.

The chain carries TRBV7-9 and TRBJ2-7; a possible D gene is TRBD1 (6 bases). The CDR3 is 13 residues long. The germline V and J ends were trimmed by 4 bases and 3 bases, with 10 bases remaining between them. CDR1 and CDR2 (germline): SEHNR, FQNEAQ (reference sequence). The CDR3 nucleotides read TGTGCCAGCAGCTCCGTACAGGGCTACGAGCAGTACTTC. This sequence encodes CASSSVQGYEQYF.

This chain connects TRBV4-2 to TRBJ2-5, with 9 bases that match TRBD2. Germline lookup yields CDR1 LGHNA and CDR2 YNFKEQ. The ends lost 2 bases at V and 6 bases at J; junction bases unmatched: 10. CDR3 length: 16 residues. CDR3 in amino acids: CASSQPSRGGFQTQYF. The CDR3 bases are TGTGCCAGCAGCCAACCGTCGCGGGGGGGCTTTCAGACCCAGTACTTC.

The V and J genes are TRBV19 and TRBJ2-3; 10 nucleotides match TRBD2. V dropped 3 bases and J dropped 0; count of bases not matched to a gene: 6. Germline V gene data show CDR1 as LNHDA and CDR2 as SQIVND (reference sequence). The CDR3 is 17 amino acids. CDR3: CASSIASGGFSTDTQYF. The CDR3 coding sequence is TGTGCCAGTAGTATCGCTAGCGGGGGATTTAGCACAGATACGCAGTATTTT.

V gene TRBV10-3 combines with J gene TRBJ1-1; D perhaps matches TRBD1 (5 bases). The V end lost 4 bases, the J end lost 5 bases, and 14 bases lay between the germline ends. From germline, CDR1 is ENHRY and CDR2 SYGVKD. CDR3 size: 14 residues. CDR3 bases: TGTGCCATCAGTGCGGGCAGGGATAAGACTGAAGCTTTCTTT. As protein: CAISAGRDKTEAFF.

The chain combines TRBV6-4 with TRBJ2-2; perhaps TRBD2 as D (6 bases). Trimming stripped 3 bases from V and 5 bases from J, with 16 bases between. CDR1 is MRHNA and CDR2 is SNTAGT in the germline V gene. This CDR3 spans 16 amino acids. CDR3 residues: CASSEGSSEVTGELFF. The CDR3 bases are TGTGCCAGCAGTGAGGGCTCTAGCGAGGTGACCGGGGAGCTGTTTTTT.

This CDR3 reads CASSGYRDRSSYEQYF. In DNA, the CDR3 is TGTGCCAGCAGCGGATACCGGGACAGAAGCTCCTACGAGCAGTACTTC. The genes are TRBV11-2 and TRBJ2-7, with 7 bases matching TRBD1. CDR1 and CDR2 (germline): SGHAT, FQNNGV. V shed 5 bases, J shed 0 bases, and the junction held 10 bases outside the gene matches. The CDR3 has 16 residues.

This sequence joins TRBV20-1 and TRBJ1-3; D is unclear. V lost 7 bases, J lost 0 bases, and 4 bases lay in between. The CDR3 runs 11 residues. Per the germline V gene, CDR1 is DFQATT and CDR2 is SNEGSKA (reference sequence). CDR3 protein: CSVNSGNTIYF. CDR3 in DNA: TGCAGTGTCAACTCTGGAAACACCATATATTTT.

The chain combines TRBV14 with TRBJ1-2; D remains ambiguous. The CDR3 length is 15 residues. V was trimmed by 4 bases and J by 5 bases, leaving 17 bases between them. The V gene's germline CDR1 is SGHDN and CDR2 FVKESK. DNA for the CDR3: TGTGCCAGCAGCCCCGTTCAACCCTTGACTTATGGCTACACCTTC. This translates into CASSPVQPLTYGYTF.

The CDR3 protein is CASSLVGSSYNSPLHF. The CDR3 DNA reads as TGCGCCAGCAGCTTGGTTGGGAGCTCCTATAATTCACCCCTCCACTTT. This sequence joins TRBV5-1 and TRBJ1-6; D gene ambiguous. CDR1 is SGHRS, CDR2 YFSETQ, per germline. V was trimmed by 0 bases and J by 0 bases, leaving 7 bases between them. This CDR3 is built from 16 residues.

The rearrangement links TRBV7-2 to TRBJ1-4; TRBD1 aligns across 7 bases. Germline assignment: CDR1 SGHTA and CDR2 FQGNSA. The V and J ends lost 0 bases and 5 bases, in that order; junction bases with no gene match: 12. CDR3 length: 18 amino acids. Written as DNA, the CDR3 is TGTGCCAGCAGCTTAGCGCCGACAGGGAATTTCGCAAATGAAAAACTGTTTTTT. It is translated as CASSLAPTGNFANEKLFF.

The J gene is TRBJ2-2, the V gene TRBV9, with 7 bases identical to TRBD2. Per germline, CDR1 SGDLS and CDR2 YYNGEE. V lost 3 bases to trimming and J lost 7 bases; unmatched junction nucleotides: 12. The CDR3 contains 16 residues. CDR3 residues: CASSATQAGRGGELFF. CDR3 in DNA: TGTGCCAGCAGCGCCACTCAAGCGGGAAGGGGCGGGGAGCTGTTTTTT.